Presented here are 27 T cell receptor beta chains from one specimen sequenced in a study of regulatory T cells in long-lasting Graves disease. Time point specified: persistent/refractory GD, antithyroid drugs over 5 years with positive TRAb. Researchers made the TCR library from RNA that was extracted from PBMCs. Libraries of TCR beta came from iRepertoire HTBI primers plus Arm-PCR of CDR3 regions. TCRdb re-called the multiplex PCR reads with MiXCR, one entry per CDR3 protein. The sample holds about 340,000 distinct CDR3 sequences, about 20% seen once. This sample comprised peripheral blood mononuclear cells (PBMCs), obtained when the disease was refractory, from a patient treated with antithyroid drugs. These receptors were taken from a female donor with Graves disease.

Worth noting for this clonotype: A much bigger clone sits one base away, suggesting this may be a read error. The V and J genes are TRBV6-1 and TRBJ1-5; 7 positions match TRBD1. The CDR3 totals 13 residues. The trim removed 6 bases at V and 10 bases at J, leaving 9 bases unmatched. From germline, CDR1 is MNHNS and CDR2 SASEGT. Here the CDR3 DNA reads TGTGCCAGCAGAGGGGGCAGGGTACAACCCCAGCATTTT. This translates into CASRGGRVQPQHF.

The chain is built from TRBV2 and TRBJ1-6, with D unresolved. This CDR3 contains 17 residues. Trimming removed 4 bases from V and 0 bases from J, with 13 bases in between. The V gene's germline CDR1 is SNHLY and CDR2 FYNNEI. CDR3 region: CASSVSDKSSYNSPLHF. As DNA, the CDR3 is TGTGCCAGCAGTGTATCTGATAAGAGCTCCTATAATTCACCCCTCCACTTT.

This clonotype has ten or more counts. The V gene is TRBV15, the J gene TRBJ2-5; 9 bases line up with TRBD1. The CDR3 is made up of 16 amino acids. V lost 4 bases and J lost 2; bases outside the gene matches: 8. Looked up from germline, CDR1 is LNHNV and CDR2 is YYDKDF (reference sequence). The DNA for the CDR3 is TGTGCCACCAGCATCGGGACAGGGCGAGGGCAAGAGACCCAGTACTTC. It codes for CATSIGTGRGQETQYF.

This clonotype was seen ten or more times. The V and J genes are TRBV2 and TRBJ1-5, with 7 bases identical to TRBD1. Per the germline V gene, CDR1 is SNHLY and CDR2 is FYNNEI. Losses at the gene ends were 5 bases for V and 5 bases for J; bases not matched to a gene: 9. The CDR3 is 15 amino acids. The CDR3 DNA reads TGTGCCAGCAGTCATCCCGACAGGGTTTATCAGCCCCAGCATTTT. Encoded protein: CASSHPDRVYQPQHF.

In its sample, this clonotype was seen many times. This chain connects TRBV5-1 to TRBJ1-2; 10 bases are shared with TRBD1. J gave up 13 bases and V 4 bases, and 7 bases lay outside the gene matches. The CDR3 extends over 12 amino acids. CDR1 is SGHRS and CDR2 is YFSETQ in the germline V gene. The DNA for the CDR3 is TGCGCCAGCAGCCGGGACAGGGGAGATATCACCTTC. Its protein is CASSRDRGDITF.

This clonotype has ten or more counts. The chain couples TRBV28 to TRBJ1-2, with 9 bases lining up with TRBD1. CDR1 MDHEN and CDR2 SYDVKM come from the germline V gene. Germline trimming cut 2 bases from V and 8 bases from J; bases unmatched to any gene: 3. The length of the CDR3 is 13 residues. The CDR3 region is CASSLRDREGYTF. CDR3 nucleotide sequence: TGTGCCAGCAGTTTAAGGGACAGGGAAGGCTACACCTTC.

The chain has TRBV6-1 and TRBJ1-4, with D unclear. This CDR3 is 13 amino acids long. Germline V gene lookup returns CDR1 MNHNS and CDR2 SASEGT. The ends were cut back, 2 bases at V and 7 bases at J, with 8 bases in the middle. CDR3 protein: CASSEIGSEKLFF. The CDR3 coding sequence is TGTGCCAGCAGTGAAATAGGGTCTGAAAAACTGTTTTTT.

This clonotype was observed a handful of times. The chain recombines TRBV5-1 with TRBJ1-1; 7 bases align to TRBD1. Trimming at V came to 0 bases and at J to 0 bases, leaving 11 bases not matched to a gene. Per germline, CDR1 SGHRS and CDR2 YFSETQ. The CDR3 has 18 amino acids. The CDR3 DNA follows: TGCGCCAGCAGCTTGGATTTTTACAGGGGAGGGGTGAACACTGAAGCTTTCTTT. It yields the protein CASSLDFYRGGVNTEAFF.

DNA of the CDR3: TGCGCCAGCAGCCTTAAGTGGGGACCGGAAAACATTCAGTACTTC. This translates into CASSLKWGPENIQYF. The genes are TRBV4-1 and TRBJ2-4; D is possibly TRBD1 or TRBD2 (5 bases each). CDR3 size: 15 residues. Looked up from germline, CDR1 is MGHRA and CDR2 is YSYEKL. Trimming took off 4 bases at V and 5 bases at J, with 15 bases between the two ends.

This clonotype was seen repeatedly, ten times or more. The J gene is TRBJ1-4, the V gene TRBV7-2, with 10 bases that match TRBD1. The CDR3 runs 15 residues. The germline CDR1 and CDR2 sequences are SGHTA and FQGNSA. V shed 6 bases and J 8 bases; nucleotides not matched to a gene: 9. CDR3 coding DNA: TGTGCCAGCAGGAGGGGGGACAGGGGTTCCGAAAAACTGTTTTTT. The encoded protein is CASRRGDRGSEKLFF.

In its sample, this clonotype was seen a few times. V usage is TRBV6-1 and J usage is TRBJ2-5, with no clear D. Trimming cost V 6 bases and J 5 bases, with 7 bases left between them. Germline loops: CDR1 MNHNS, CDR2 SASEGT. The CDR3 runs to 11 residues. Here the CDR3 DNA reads TGTGCCAGCAGACGTAGGGAGACCCAGTACTTC. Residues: CASRRRETQYF.

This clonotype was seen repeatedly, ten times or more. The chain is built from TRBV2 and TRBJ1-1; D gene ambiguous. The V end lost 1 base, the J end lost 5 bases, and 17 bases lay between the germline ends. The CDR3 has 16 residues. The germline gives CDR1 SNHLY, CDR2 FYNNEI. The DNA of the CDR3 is TGTGCCAGCAGTGAAGGGACCCATCACCGCAGGACTGAAGCTTTCTTT. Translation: CASSEGTHHRRTEAFF.

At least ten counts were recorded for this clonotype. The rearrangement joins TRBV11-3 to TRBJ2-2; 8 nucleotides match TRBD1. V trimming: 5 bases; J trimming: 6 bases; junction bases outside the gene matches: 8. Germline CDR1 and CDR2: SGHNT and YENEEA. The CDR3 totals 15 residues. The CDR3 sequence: CASSKQGVRPGELFF. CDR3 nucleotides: TGTGCCAGCAGCAAACAGGGGGTACGACCCGGGGAGCTGTTTTTT.

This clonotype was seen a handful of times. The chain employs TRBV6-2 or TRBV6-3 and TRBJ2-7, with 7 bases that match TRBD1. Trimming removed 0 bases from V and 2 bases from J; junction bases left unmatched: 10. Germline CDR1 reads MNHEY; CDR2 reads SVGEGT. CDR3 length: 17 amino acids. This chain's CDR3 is CASSYSRGPVAAYEQYF. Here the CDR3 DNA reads TGTGCCAGCAGTTACTCGAGGGGGCCTGTTGCCGCCTACGAGCAGTACTTC.

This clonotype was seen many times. CDR3 DNA: TGTGCCAGCAGCTTGCTAGCGGGAGAGGCCGGGGAGCTGTTTTTT. Protein product: CASSLLAGEAGELFF. The chain couples TRBV11-2 to TRBJ2-2; TRBD2 matches 10 bases. Trimming cost V 3 bases and J 6 bases; bases outside gene matches: 4. Looked up from germline, CDR1 is SGHAT and CDR2 is FQNNGV. The CDR3 totals 15 residues.

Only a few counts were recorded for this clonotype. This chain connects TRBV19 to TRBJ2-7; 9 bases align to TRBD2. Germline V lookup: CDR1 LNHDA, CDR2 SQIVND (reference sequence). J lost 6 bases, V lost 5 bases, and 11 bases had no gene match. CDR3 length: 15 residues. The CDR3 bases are TGTGCCAGTAGTCCGTCCGGGACTAGCTTTTCCGAGCAGTACTTC. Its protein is CASSPSGTSFSEQYF.

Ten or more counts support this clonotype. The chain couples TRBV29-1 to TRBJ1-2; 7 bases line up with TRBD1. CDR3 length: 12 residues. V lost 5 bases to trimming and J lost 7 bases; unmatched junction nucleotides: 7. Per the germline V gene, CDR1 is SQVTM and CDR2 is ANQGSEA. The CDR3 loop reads CSVRDSRFGYTF. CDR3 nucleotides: TGCAGCGTTAGGGACAGTCGCTTTGGCTACACCTTC.

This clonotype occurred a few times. The CDR3 coding sequence is TGTGCCAGCAGCCTATACCCCTCCCTAGGGACAGGGCCTTACGAGCAGTACTTC. Protein sequence: CASSLYPSLGTGPYEQYF. V is TRBV7-3 and J is TRBJ2-7; TRBD1 aligns across 9 bases. Germline-derived CDR1 and CDR2 are SGHTA and FQGTGA. This CDR3 region has 18 residues. The junction had 18 bases not matched to a gene; V was cut back by 5 bases and J by 4 bases. The whole variable domain, remainder taken from reference TRBV7-3 and TRBJ2-7, is GAGVSQTPSNKVTEKGKYVELRCDPISGHTALYWYRQSLGQGPEFLIYFQGTGAADDSGLPNDRFFAVRPEGSVSTLKIQRTERGDSAVYLCASSLYPSLGTGPYEQYFGPGTRLTVT.

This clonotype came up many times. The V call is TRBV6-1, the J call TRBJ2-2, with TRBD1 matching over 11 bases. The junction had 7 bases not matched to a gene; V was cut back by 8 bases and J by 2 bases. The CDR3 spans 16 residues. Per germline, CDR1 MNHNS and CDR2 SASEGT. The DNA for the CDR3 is TGTGCCAGCCTAAGGGGACAGGGGGTTAACACCGGGGAGCTGTTTTTT. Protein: CASLRGQGVNTGELFF.

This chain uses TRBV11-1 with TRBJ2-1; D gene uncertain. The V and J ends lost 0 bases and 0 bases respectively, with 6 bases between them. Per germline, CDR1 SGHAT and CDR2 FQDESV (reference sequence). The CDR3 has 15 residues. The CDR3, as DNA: TGTGCCAGCAGCTTAGCCCCTCGCTCCTACAATGAGCAGTTCTTC. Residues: CASSLAPRSYNEQFF.

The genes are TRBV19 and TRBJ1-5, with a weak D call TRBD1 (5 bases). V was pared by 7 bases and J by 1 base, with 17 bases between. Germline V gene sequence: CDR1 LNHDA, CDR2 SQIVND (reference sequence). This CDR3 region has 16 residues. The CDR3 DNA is TGTGCCAGTAATTTGGCAGGGTTGGGGAGCAATCAGCCCCAGCATTTT. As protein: CASNLAGLGSNQPQHF.

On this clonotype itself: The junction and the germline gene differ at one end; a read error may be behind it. CDR3 DNA: TGTGCCAGCAGTGAACCGGCGGGAGCGGGGTTTTTC. Translated: CASSEPAGAGFF. The chain carries TRBV6-1 and TRBJ2-7; 7 positions agree with TRBD2. In germline, CDR1 is MNHNS, CDR2 SASEGT. This CDR3 spans 12 amino acids.

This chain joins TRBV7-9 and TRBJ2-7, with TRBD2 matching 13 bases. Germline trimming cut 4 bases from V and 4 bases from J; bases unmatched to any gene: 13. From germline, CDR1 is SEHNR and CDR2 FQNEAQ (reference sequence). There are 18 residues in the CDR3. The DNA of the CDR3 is TGTGCCAGCAGCTCGCAACTAGCGGGGGGGCCCCATTCATACGAGCAGTACTTC. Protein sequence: CASSSQLAGGPHSYEQYF.

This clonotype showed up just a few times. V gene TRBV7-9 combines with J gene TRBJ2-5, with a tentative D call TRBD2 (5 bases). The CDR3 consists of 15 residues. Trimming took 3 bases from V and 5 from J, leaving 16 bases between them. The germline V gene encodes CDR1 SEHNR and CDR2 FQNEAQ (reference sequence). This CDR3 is CASSFDGENVETQYF. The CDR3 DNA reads TGTGCCAGCAGCTTCGACGGGGAGAACGTGGAGACCCAGTACTTC.

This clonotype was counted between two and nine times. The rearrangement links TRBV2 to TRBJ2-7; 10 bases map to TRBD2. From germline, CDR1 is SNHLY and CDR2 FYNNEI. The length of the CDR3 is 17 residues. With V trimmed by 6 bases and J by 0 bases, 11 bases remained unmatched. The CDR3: CASSPGSGRSLSYEQYF. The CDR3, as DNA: TGTGCCAGCAGCCCCGGTAGCGGGAGGTCCCTCTCCTACGAGCAGTACTTC. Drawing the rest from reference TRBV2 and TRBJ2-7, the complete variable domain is EPEVTQTPSHQVTQMGQEVILRCVPISNHLYFYWYRQILGQKVEFLVSFYNNEISEKSEIFDDQFSVERPDGSNFTLKIRSTKLEDSAMYFCASSPGSGRSLSYEQYFGPGTRLTVT.

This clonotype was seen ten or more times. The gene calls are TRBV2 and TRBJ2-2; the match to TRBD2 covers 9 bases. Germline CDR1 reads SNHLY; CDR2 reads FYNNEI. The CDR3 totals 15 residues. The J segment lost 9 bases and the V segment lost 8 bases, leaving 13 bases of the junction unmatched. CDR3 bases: TGTGCCAGCGGTCAAGCGGGGGGTCTTAGCCGGGAGCTGTTTTTT. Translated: CASGQAGGLSRELFF.

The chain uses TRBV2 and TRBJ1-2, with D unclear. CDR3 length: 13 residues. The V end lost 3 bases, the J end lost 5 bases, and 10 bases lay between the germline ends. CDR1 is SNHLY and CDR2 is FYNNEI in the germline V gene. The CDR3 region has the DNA TGTGCCAGCAGTGAGTCCAGAAAATATGGCTACACCTTC. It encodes CASSESRKYGYTF. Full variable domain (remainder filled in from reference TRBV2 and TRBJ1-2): EPEVTQTPSHQVTQMGQEVILRCVPISNHLYFYWYRQILGQKVEFLVSFYNNEISEKSEIFDDQFSVERPDGSNFTLKIRSTKLEDSAMYFCASSESRKYGYTFGSGTRLTVV.